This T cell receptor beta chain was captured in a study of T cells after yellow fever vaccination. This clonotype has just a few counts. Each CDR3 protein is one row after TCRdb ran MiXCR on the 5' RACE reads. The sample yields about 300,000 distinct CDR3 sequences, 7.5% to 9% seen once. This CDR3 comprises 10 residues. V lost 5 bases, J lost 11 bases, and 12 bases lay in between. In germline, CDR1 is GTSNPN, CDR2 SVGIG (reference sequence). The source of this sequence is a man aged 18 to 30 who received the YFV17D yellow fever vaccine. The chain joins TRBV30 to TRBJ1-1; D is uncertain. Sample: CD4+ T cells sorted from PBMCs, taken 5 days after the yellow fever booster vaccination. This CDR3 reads CAWGEKRAFF. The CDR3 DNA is TGTGCCTGGGGGGAAAAACGGGCTTTCTTT.